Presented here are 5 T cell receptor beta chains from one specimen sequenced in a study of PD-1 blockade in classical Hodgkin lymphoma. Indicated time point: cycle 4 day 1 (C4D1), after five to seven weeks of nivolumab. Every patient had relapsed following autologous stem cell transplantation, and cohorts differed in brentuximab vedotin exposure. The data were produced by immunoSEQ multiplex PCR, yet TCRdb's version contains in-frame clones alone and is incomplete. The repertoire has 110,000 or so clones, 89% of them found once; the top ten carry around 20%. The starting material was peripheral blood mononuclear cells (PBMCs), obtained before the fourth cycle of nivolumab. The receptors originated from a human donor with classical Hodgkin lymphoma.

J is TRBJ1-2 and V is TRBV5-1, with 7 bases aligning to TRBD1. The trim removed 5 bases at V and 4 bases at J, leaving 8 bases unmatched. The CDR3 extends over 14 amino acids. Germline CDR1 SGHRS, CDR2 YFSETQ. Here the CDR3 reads CASSPGQSSYGYTF. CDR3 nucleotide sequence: TGCGCCAGCAGTCCGGGACAGTCGTCCTATGGCTACACCTTC.

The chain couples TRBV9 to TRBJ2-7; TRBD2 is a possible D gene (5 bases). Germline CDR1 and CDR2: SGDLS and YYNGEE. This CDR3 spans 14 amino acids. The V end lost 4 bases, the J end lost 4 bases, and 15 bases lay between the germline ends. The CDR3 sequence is CASSLGGTGYEQYF. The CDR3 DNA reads TGTGCCAGCAGCCTAGGAGGAACCGGATACGAGCAGTACTTC.

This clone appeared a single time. The CDR3 is CASSQRDTRGEGSYNEQFF. CDR3 bases: TGTGCCAGCAGCCAGAGGGACACCCGAGGGGAGGGCTCCTACAATGAGCAGTTCTTC. The rearrangement links TRBV7-2 to TRBJ2-1; TRBD2 is a possible D gene (7 bases). Trimming took off 5 bases at V and 0 bases at J, with 23 bases between the two ends. CDR1 and CDR2 from the germline V gene are SGHTA and FQGNSA. The CDR3 consists of 19 residues.

The CDR3 DNA follows: TGCGCCAGCAGCTTTCCAAAAACCTCTGGGGCCTACCAAGAGACCCAGTACTTC. As protein: CASSFPKTSGAYQETQYF. The chain is built from TRBV5-1 and TRBJ2-5; the D gene is possibly TRBD1 (5 bases). This CDR3 comprises 18 residues. Trimming stripped 2 bases from V and 0 bases from J, with 20 bases between. Looked up from germline, CDR1 is SGHRS and CDR2 is YFSETQ.

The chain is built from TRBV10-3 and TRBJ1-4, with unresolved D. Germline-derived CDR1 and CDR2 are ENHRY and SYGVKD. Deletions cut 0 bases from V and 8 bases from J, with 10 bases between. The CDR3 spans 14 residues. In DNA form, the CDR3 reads TGTGCCATCAGTGAGTCGGGATTGGGAGAAAAACTGTTTTTT. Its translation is CAISESGLGEKLFF.